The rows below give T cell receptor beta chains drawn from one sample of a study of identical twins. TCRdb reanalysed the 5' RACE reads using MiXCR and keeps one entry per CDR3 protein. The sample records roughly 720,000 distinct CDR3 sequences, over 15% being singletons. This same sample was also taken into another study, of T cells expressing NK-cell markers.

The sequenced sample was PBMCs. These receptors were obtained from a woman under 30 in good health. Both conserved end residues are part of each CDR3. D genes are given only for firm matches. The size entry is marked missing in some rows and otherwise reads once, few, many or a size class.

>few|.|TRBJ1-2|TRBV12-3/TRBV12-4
TGTGCCAGCAGGGGCATCTATGGCTACACCTTC
CASRGIYGYTF
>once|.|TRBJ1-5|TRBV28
TGTGCCAGCACTATTGGCAATCAGCCCCAGCATTTT
CASTIGNQPQHF
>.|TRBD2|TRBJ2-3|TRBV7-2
TGTGCCAGCAGCCCGGGACTAATCAGCACAGATACGCAGTATTTT
CASSPGLISTDTQYF
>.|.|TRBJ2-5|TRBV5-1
TGCGCCAGCAGCACGCTTCTGGGGGACTCAGAGACCCAGTACTTC
CASSTLLGDSETQYF
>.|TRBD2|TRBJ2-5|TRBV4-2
TGTGCCAGCAGCCAAGGCCCAACGGGGGGAACGCAGACCCAGTACTTC
CASSQGPTGGTQTQYF
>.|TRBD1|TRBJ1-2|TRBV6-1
TGTGCCAGCAGCCCCAGGGCGAGGACAGGGAAGAACTATGGCTACACCTTC
CASSPRARTGKNYGYTF
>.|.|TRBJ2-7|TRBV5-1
TGCGCCAGCAGCTTGGTCGGGGCAGCCTACGAGCAGTACTTC
CASSLVGAAYEQYF
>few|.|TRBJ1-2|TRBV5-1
TGCGCCAGCAGCTTAAGGGGACGAGACTTACGGGATGGCTACACCTTC
CASSLRGRDLRDGYTF
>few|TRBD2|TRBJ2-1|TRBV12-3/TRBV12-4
TGTGCCAGCAGTTCCGGGACTATATACAATGAGCAGTTCTTC
CASSSGTIYNEQFF
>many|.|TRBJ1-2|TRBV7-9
TGTGCCAGCAGCCAAATCAGGGCGCGTGGCTACACCTTC
CASSQIRARGYTF
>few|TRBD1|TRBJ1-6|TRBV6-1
TGTGCCAGCAGTGAGACAGGGAGTAATTCACCCCTCCACTTT
CASSETGSNSPLHF
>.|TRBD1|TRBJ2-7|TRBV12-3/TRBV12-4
TGTGCCAGCACTCAGGGACAGTGGGGCACCTACGAGCAGTACTTC
CASTQGQWGTYEQYF
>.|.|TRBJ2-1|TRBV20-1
TGCAGTGCTGAAACAGGGTCCCCCTGGGATGAGCAGTTCTTC
CSAETGSPWDEQFF
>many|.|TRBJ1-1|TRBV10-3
TGTGCCATCAGTCGCGGGGGAGACAGCTACACTGAAGCTTTCTTT
CAISRGGDSYTEAFF
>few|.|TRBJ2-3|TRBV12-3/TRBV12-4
TGTGCCAGCAGTTGGGGGAGAGAGACAGATACGCAGTATTTT
CASSWGRETDTQYF
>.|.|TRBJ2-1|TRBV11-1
TGTGCCAGCAGCTTAGGGCGGCAGCTAAGCCTCTCCTACAATGAGCAGTTCTTC
CASSLGRQLSLSYNEQFF
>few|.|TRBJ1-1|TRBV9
TGTGCCAGCAGCGTAGGCGGCAGGGACTACACTGAAGCTTTCTTT
CASSVGGRDYTEAFF
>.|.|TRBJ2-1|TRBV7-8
TGTGCCAGCAGCTCCGGGACTCAAAACATGTGGCATGAGCAGTTCTTC
CASSSGTQNMWHEQFF
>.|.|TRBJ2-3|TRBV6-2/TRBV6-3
TGTGCCAGCAGTCTCCGAGTAGCGCTCACAGATACGCAGTATTTT
CASSLRVALTDTQYF
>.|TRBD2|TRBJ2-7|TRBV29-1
TGCAGCGTTACCATAGCGGGATCCTCCTACGAGCAGTACTTC
CSVTIAGSSYEQYF
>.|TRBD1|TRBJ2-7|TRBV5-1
TGCGCCAGCAGCTTGGCCAAGGGACAGGGACGGGACGAGCAGTACTTC
CASSLAKGQGRDEQYF
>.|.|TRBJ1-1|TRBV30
TGTGCAGTCAGGGCTCGCATGAACACTGAAGCTTTCTTT
CAVRARMNTEAFF
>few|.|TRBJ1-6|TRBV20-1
TGCAGTGCTAGTCCGCAGTACTCCTATAATTCACCCCTCCACTTT
CSASPQYSYNSPLHF
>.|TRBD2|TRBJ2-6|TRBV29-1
TGCAGCGTTGAGGGACTAGCGGCCTCTGGGGCCAACGTCCTGACTTTC
CSVEGLAASGANVLTF
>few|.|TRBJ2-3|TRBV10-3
TGTGCCATCAGTGATGTGGAGGCAGATACGCAGTATTTT
CAISDVEADTQYF
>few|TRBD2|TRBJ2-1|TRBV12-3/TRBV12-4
TGTGCCAGCAGTCCCCAAGCGGGAGGTTTTGGGAATGAGCAGTTCTTC
CASSPQAGGFGNEQFF
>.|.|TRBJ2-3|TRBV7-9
TGTGCCAGCGAGGATTCGGATACGCAGTATTTT
CASEDSDTQYF
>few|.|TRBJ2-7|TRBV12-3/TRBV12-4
TGTGCCAGCAGTTTACCCCACAACCCCTACGAGCAGTACTTC
CASSLPHNPYEQYF
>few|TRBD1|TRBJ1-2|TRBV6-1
TGTGCCAGCAGGCTGACAGGGGGCAATAACTATGGCTACACCTTC
CASRLTGGNNYGYTF
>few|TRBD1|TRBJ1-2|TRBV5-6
TGTGCCAGCAGCTTGATCCAGGGGGTCTATGGCTACACCTTC
CASSLIQGVYGYTF
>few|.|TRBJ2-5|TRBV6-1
TGTGCCAGCAGTAGGGCAGGTGGAGCAGAGACCCAGTACTTC
CASSRAGGAETQYF
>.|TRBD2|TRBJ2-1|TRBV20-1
TGCAGTGCTAGCCGCTTCTTACTAGCGGGGAATGAGCAGTTCTTC
CSASRFLLAGNEQFF
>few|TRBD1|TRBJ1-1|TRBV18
TGTGCCAGTACAGGGGGCGCAGACACTGAAGCTTTCTTT
CASTGGADTEAFF
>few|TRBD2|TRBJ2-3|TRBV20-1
TGCAGTGCTAGACGGACTAGCGGGTTAGATACGCAGTATTTT
CSARRTSGLDTQYF
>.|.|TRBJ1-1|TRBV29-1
TGCAGCGTTGAGTTATTCATACAGGGAACTGAAGCTTTCTTT
CSVELFIQGTEAFF
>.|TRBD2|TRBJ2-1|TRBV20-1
TGCAGTGCTCCGGTAGCGGGAGGGAGGAATGAGCAGTTCTTC
CSAPVAGGRNEQFF
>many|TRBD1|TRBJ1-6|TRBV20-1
TGCAGTGCTCCCAGGACAGGGGAAAAGGCACCCCTCCACTTT
CSAPRTGEKAPLHF
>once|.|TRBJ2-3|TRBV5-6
TGTGCCAGCAACTATGGTCCCAGGGCAGATACGCGGTATTTT
CASNYGPRADTRYF
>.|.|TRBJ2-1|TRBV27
TGTGCCAGCAGTTTGGGCGGGCCGATCTCCTACAATGAGCAGTTCTTC
CASSLGGPISYNEQFF
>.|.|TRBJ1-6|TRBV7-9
TGTGCCAGCAGCTTTACGACAGAGAATTCACCCCTCCACTTT
CASSFTTENSPLHF
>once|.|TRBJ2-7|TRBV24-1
TGTGCCAAGACAGCCTGGGAATACGAGCAGTACTTC
CAKTAWEYEQYF
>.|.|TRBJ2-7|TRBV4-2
TGTGCCAGCAGCCAGGAACAGGGAAAATACCGCGAGCAGTACTTC
CASSQEQGKYREQYF
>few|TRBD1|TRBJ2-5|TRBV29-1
TGCAGCGTTAGACAGGGGGCTGAAGAGACCCAGTACTTC
CSVRQGAEETQYF
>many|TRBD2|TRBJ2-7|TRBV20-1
TGCAGTGCCGAAATTAGCGGGAGTGAGCCCTACGAGCAGTACTTC
CSAEISGSEPYEQYF
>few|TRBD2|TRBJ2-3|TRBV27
TGTGCCAGCAGTTTTCTCCCCTTTACGGGAGGGAGAGCAGATACGCAGTATTTT
CASSFLPFTGGRADTQYF
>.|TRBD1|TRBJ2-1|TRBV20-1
TGCAGTGCTATGTTCCCCGGGACAGGGGCCTACAATGAGCAGTTCTTC
CSAMFPGTGAYNEQFF
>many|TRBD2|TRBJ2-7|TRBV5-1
TGCGCCAGCACGGGTAGCGGGAGGGCCTTACCCTCCGAGCAGTACTTC
CASTGSGRALPSEQYF
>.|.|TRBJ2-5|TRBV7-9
TGTGCCAGCAGCGAACCGGACGGGTACCAAGAGACCCAGTACTTC
CASSEPDGYQETQYF
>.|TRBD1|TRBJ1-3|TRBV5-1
TGCGCCAGCAGCGACCCAGGGGGGCCTGGAAACACCATATATTTT
CASSDPGGPGNTIYF
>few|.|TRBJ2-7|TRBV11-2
TGTGCCAGCAGCTCCTCGACAGGAAACTACGAGCAGTACTTC
CASSSSTGNYEQYF
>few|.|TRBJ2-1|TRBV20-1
TGCAGTGCTAGAGGAAGGCAGTGGTGGGACAATGAGCAGTTCTTC
CSARGRQWWDNEQFF
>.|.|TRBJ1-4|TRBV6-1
TGTGCCAGCAGTAGAGGGTCGACTAATGAAAAACTGTTTTTT
CASSRGSTNEKLFF
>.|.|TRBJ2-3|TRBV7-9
TGTGCCAGCAGCTTAGGCGCCGCTAGCAGAAGCACAGATACGCAGTATTTT
CASSLGAASRSTDTQYF
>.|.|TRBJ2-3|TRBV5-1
TGCGCCAGCAGCCTTAACGGGGTGAGGGCAGATACGCAGTATTTT
CASSLNGVRADTQYF
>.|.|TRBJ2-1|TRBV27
TGTGCCAGCAGTTTTGTACCCCCTGCATACAATGAGCAGTTCTTC
CASSFVPPAYNEQFF
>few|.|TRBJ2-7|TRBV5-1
TGCGCCAGCAGCTTGGTGCTATTGTCGGAGCAGTACTTC
CASSLVLLSEQYF
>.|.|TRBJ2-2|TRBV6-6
TGTGCCAGCAGTCCCCAGGCGGGGGAGCTGTTTTTT
CASSPQAGELFF
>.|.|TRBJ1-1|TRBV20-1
TGCAGCGTGGGAGGTGGGAACACTGAAGCTTTCTTT
CSVGGGNTEAFF
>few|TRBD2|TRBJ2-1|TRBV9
TGTGCCAGCAGCGTACGGGGGGGGGCCATCAATGAGCAGTTCTTC
CASSVRGGAINEQFF